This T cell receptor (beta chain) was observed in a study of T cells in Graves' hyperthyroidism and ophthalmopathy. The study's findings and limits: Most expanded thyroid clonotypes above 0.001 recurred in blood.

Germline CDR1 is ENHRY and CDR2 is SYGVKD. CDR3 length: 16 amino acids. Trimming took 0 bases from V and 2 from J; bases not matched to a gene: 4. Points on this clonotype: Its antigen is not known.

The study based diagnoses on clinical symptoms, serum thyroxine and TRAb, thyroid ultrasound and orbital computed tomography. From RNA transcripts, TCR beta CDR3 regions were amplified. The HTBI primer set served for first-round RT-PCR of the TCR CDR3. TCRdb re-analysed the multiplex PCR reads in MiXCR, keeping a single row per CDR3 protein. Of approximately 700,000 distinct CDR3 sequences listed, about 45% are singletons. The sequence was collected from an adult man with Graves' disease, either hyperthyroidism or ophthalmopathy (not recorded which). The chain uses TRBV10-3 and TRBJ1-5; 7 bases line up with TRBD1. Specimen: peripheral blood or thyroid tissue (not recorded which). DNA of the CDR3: TGTGCCATCAGTGAGTCCCGACAGGGTGGCAATCAGCCCCAGCATTTT. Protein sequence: CAISESRQGGNQPQHF.